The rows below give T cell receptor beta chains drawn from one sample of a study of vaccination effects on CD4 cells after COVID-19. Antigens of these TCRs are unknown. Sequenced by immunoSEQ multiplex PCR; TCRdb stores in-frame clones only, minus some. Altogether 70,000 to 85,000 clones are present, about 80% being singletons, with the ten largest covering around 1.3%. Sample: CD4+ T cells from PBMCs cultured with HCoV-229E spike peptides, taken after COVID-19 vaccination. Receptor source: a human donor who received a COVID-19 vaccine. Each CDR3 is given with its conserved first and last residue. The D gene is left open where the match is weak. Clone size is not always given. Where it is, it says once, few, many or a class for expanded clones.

CDR3 protein: CASSRDRGGTGELFF
CDR3 DNA: TGTGCCAGCAGCCGGGACAGGGGTGGCACCGGGGAGCTGTTTTTT
V gene: TRBV7-6
D gene: TRBD1
J gene: TRBJ2-2
clone size: NA

CDR3 protein: CASSIWGQETQYF
CDR3 DNA: TGTGCCAGTAGTATATGGGGCCAAGAGACCCAGTACTTC
V gene: TRBV19
D gene: NA
J gene: TRBJ2-5
clone size: NA

CDR3 protein: CASSSQGARQPQHF
CDR3 DNA: TGTGCCAGCAGCAGTCAGGGGGCACGGCAGCCCCAGCATTTT
V gene: TRBV28
D gene: TRBD1
J gene: TRBJ1-5
clone size: NA

CDR3 protein: CASRSLGLAGNEQFF
CDR3 DNA: TGTGCCAGCAGGTCCCTGGGGCTAGCGGGCAATGAGCAGTTCTTC
V gene: TRBV2
D gene: TRBD2
J gene: TRBJ2-1
clone size: NA

CDR3 protein: CASSYSDTPGNSPLHF
CDR3 DNA: TGTGCCAGCAGTTACTCTGACACCCCCGGGAATTCACCCCTCCACTTT
V gene: TRBV6-5
D gene: NA
J gene: TRBJ1-6
clone size: NA

CDR3 protein: CASSRDNYGYTF
CDR3 DNA: TGTGCCAGCAGCCGGGACAACTATGGCTACACCTTC
V gene: TRBV6-5
D gene: NA
J gene: TRBJ1-2
clone size: NA

CDR3 protein: CASSKGQDNSPLHF
CDR3 DNA: TGTGCCAGCAGCAAGGGACAGGATAATTCACCCCTCCACTTT
V gene: TRBV5-4
D gene: TRBD1
J gene: TRBJ1-6
clone size: NA

CDR3 protein: CASSAGQGVRNSPLHF
CDR3 DNA: TGCGCCAGCAGCGCGGGACAGGGGGTTAGGAATTCACCCCTCCACTTT
V gene: TRBV5-1
D gene: TRBD1
J gene: TRBJ1-6
clone size: NA

CDR3 protein: CASSPGQSYNEQFF
CDR3 DNA: TGTGCCAGCAGTCCGGGACAGTCCTACAATGAGCAGTTCTTC
V gene: TRBV6-5
D gene: TRBD1
J gene: TRBJ2-1
clone size: NA

CDR3 protein: CASSQVYGLAGGDQETQYF
CDR3 DNA: TGTGCCAGCAGCCAAGTGTACGGACTAGCGGGGGGAGACCAAGAGACCCAGTACTTC
V gene: TRBV3-1/TRBV3-2
D gene: TRBD2
J gene: TRBJ2-5
clone size: NA

CDR3 protein: CASSQDPGFGNTIYF
CDR3 DNA: TGTGCCAGCAGCCAAGACCCAGGGTTCGGAAACACCATATATTTT
V gene: TRBV3-1/TRBV3-2
D gene: NA
J gene: TRBJ1-3
clone size: NA

CDR3 protein: CASSTVGGEKLFF
CDR3 DNA: TGTGCCAGCAGCACCGTGGGCGGGGAAAAACTGTTTTTT
V gene: TRBV7-2
D gene: NA
J gene: TRBJ1-4
clone size: few

CDR3 protein: CASSLELSGGARGIQYF
CDR3 DNA: TGTGCCAGCAGCTTAGAGCTTAGCGGGGGGGCCAGGGGCATTCAGTACTTC
V gene: TRBV7-2
D gene: TRBD2
J gene: TRBJ2-4
clone size: NA

CDR3 protein: CASSKDRGGLATGELFF
CDR3 DNA: TGCGCCAGCAGTAAGGACAGGGGCGGTTTGGCCACCGGGGAGCTGTTTTTT
V gene: TRBV5-1
D gene: TRBD1
J gene: TRBJ2-2
clone size: NA

CDR3 protein: CATSRGYQETQYF
CDR3 DNA: TGTGCCACCTCTCGGGGGTATCAAGAGACCCAGTACTTC
V gene: TRBV15
D gene: NA
J gene: TRBJ2-5
clone size: NA

CDR3 protein: CASSLEGVLGYTF
CDR3 DNA: TGCGCCAGCAGCTTGGAAGGAGTTTTAGGCTACACCTTC
V gene: TRBV5-1
D gene: NA
J gene: TRBJ1-2
clone size: NA

CDR3 protein: CASSEGQFYGYTF
CDR3 DNA: TGTGCCAGCAGCGAAGGACAGTTCTATGGCTACACCTTC
V gene: TRBV7-2
D gene: NA
J gene: TRBJ1-2
clone size: NA

CDR3 protein: CASSRTGRGAETQYF
CDR3 DNA: TGTGCCAGCAGTCGGACAGGCCGCGGGGCCGAGACCCAGTACTTC
V gene: TRBV3-1/TRBV3-2
D gene: NA
J gene: TRBJ2-5
clone size: NA

CDR3 protein: CASIPGTVNNEQFF
CDR3 DNA: TGTGCCAGCATTCCCGGGACAGTCAACAATGAGCAGTTCTTC
V gene: TRBV6-5
D gene: TRBD1
J gene: TRBJ2-1
clone size: NA

CDR3 protein: CASSPYVWNNEQFF
CDR3 DNA: TGCGCCAGCAGCCCCTACGTTTGGAACAATGAGCAGTTCTTC
V gene: TRBV5-1
D gene: NA
J gene: TRBJ2-1
clone size: NA

CDR3 protein: CASSLMWGTEAFF
CDR3 DNA: TGTGCCAGCAGTTTAATGTGGGGTACTGAAGCTTTCTTT
V gene: TRBV12-3/TRBV12-4
D gene: NA
J gene: TRBJ1-1
clone size: NA

CDR3 protein: CASSLGGGRTDTQYF
CDR3 DNA: TGCGCCAGCTCCTTAGGCGGGGGGCGCACAGATACGCAGTATTTT
V gene: TRBV5-1
D gene: TRBD2
J gene: TRBJ2-3
clone size: NA